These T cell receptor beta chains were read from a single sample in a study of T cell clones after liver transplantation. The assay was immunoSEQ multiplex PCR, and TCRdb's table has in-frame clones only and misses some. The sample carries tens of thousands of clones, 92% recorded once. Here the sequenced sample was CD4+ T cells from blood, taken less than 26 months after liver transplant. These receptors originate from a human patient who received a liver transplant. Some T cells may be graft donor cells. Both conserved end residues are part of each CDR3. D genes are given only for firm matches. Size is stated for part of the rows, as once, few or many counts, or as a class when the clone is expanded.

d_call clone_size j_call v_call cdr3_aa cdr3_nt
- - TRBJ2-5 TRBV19 CASSIGGQETQYF TGTGCCAGTAGTATAGGTGGCCAAGAGACCCAGTACTTC
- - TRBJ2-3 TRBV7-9 CASSLLGETQYF TGTGCCAGCAGCTTACTCGGTGAGACGCAGTATTTT
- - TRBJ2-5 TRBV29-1 CSVQRPQETQYF TGCAGCGTGCAGCGACCACAAGAGACCCAGTACTTC
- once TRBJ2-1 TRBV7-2 CASSKGLPAPEQFF TGTGCCAGCAGCAAGGGACTTCCAGCCCCTGAGCAGTTCTTC
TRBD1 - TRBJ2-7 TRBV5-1 CASSLSQGRNYEQYF TGCGCCAGCAGCTTGTCACAGGGGCGTAACTACGAGCAGTACTTC
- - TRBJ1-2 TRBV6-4 CASSDSNRASINGYTF TGTGCCAGCAGTGACTCGAACAGGGCCTCTATTAATGGCTACACCTTC
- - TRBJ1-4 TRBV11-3 CASSVTTAANEKLFF TGTGCCAGCAGCGTCACAACGGCAGCTAATGAAAAACTGTTTTTT
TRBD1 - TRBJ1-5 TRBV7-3 CASSLSPGQGHSNQPQHF TGTGCCAGCAGCTTATCCCCGGGACAGGGGCATAGCAATCAGCCCCAGCATTTT
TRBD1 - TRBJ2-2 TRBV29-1 CSVGQGEPPNTGELFF TGCAGCGTTGGACAGGGGGAACCTCCGAACACCGGGGAGCTGTTTTTT
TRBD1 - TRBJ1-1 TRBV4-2 CASSQDERTGEIEAFF TGTGCCAGCAGCCAAGACGAGAGGACAGGGGAAATTGAAGCTTTCTTT
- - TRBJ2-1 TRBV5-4 CASSLWLQPSSYNEQFF TGTGCCAGCAGCTTGTGGCTTCAGCCGAGCTCCTACAATGAGCAGTTCTTC
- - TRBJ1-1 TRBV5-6 CASSLARDTEAFF TGTGCCAGCAGCTTGGCAAGGGATACTGAAGCTTTCTTT
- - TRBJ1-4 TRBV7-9 CASSQVEGNEKLFF TGTGCCAGCAGCCAAGTGGAGGGGAATGAAAAACTGTTTTTT
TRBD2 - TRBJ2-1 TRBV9 CASSETSETYNEQFF TGTGCCAGCAGCGAAACTAGCGAAACCTACAATGAGCAGTTCTTC
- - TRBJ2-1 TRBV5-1 CASSLGSEYNEQFF TGCGCCAGCAGCTTGGGCAGCGAATACAATGAGCAGTTCTTC
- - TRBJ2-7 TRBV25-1 CASSEFGRDEQYF TGTGCCAGCAGTGAATTCGGACGGGACGAGCAGTACTTC
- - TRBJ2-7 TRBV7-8 CASSPGPPPTEQYF TGTGCCAGCAGCCCGGGGCCCCCCCCTACCGAGCAGTACTTC
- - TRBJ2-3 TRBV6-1 CASSGWPTSTDTQYF TGTGCCAGCAGTGGTTGGCCCACTAGCACAGATACGCAGTATTTT
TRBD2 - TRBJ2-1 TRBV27 CASSWGLAGATKKFF TGTGCCAGCAGTTGGGGGCTAGCGGGAGCCACCAAAAAGTTCTTC
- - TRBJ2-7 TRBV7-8 CASSVGHRLYEQYF TGTGCCAGCAGCGTGGGACACAGACTCTACGAGCAGTACTTC
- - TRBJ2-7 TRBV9 CASSPRGANHEQYF TGTGCCAGCAGCCCCCGTGGAGCCAACCACGAGCAGTACTTC
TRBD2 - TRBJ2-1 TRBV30 CAAGGTSGRNEQFF TGTGCGGCGGGGGGGACTAGCGGTAGGAATGAGCAGTTCTTC
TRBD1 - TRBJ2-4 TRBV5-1 CASSSLSGTGVAKNIQYF TGCGCCAGCAGCTCCCTTTCCGGGACAGGGGTAGCCAAAAACATTCAGTACTTC
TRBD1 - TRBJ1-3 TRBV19 CASSIVSGQSSGNTIYF TGTGCCAGTAGTATAGTTTCGGGACAGAGCTCTGGAAACACCATATATTTT
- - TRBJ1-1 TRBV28 CASTPQAFENTEAFF TGTGCCAGCACGCCACAGGCTTTCGAGAACACTGAAGCTTTCTTT
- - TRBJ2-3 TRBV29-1 CSVDGLTDTQYF TGCAGCGTTGACGGACTCACAGATACGCAGTATTTT
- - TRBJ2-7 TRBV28 CASSRVSYEQYF TGTGCCAGCAGTCGGGTGAGCTACGAGCAGTACTTC
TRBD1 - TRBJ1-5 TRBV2 CASNSGTGRNQPQHF TGTGCCAGCAACTCCGGGACAGGGCGCAATCAGCCCCAGCATTTT
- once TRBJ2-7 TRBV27 CASSLSPPGYPFWQYF TGTGCCAGCAGTTTATCCCCGCCGGGTTATCCCTTTTGGCAGTACTTC
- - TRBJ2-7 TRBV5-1 CASSPEGSSNEQYF TGCGCCAGCAGCCCCGAGGGGTCGTCCAACGAGCAGTACTTC
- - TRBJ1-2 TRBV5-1 CASSRGGREDNYGYTF TGCGCCAGCAGCAGGGGCGGTAGAGAGGATAACTATGGCTACACCTTC
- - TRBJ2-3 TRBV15 CATSREAGNVPDTQYF TGTGCCACCAGCAGAGAGGCGGGGAACGTCCCAGATACGCAGTATTTT
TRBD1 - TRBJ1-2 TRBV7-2 CASSPETGRYTF TGTGCCAGCAGCCCCGAGACAGGGCGCTACACCTTC
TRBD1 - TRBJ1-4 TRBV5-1 CASSLEGTAGKLFF TGCGCCAGCAGCTTGGAGGGGACAGCCGGGAAACTGTTTTTT
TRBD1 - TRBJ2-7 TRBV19 CASSVQGARAYEQYF TGTGCCAGTAGTGTACAGGGGGCGCGGGCCTACGAGCAGTACTTC
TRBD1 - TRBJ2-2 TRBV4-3 CASRRDRGTTGELFF TGCGCCAGCAGAAGGGACAGGGGAACAACCGGGGAGCTGTTTTTT
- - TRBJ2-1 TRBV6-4 CASSERGGNEQFF TGTGCCAGCAGTGAAAGAGGAGGCAATGAGCAGTTCTTC
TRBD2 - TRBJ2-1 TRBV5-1 CASSVDAGGGYNEQFF TGCGCCAGCAGCGTTGATGCGGGAGGAGGGTACAATGAGCAGTTCTTC